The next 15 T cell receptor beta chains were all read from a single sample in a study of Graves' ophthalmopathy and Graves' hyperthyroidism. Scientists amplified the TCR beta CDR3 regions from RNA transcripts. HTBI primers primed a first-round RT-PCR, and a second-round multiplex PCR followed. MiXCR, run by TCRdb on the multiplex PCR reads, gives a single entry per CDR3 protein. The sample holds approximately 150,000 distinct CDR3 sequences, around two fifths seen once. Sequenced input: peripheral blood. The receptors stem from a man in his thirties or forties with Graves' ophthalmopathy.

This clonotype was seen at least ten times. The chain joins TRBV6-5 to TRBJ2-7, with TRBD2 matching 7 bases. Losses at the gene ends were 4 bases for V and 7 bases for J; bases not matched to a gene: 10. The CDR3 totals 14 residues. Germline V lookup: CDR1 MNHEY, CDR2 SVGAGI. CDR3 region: CASSWGSGDSEQYF. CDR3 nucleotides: TGTGCCAGCAGTTGGGGGAGCGGGGATTCTGAGCAGTACTTC.

The CDR3 spells CASNPRAGRTGELFF. The CDR3 DNA reads TGTGCCAGCAACCCGCGGGCGGGTAGGACCGGGGAGCTGTTTTTT. V usage is TRBV7-8 and J usage is TRBJ2-2; D may be TRBD2 (5 bases). CDR3 length equals 15 residues. V was clipped by 7 bases and J by 5 bases, with 17 bases between them. Germline values: CDR1 SGHVS, CDR2 FQNEAQ.

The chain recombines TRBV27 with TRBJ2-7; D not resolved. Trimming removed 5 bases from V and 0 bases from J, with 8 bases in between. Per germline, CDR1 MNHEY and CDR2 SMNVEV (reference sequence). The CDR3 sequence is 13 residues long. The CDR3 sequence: CASSPTNSYEQYF. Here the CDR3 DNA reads TGTGCCAGCAGTCCCACCAACTCCTACGAGCAGTACTTC.

The CDR3 sequence is CASSELGQNYEQYF. The CDR3 DNA sequence: TGTGCCAGCAGTGAATTGGGACAGAACTACGAGCAGTACTTC. The chain recombines TRBV28 with TRBJ2-7; the match to TRBD1 covers 7 bases. This CDR3 region has 14 residues. Trimming at V came to 5 bases and at J to 3 bases, leaving 7 bases not matched to a gene. Germline CDR1 MDHEN, CDR2 SYDVKM.

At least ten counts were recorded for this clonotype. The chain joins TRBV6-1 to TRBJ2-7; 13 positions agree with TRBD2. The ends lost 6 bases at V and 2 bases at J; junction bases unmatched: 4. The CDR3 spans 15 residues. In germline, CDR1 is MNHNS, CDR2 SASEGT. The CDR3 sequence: CASRMGLAGTYEQYF. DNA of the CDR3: TGTGCCAGCAGGATGGGACTAGCGGGAACCTACGAGCAGTACTTC.

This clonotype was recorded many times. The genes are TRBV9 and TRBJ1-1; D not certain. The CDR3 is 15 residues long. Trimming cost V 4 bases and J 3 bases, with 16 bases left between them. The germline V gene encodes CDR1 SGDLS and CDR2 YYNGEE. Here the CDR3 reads CASSPRGLGDTEAFF. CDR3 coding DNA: TGTGCCAGCAGCCCCCGCGGCCTCGGGGACACTGAAGCTTTCTTT.

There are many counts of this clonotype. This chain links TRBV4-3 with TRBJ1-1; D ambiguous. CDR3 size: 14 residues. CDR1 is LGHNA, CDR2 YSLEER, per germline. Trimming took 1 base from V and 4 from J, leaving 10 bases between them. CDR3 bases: TGCGCCAGCAGCCAAGGGTCGGGTGGCACTGAAGCTTTCTTT. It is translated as CASSQGSGGTEAFF.

This chain's CDR3 is CASTRTLGFTEAFF. The CDR3 DNA reads TGTGCCAGTACCAGGACGCTGGGGTTCACTGAAGCTTTCTTT. The chain is built from TRBV19 and TRBJ1-1; no clear D. Trimming cost V 7 bases and J 4 bases, with 16 bases left between them. The CDR3 consists of 14 residues. Germline V gene data show CDR1 as LNHDA and CDR2 as SQIVND (reference sequence).

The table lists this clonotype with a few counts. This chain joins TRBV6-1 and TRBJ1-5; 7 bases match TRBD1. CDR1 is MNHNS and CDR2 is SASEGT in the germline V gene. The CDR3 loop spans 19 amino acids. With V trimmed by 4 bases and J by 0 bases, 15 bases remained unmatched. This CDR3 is CASSGWDSETMYSNQPQHF. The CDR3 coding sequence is TGTGCCAGCAGTGGATGGGACAGCGAAACGATGTATAGCAATCAGCCCCAGCATTTT.

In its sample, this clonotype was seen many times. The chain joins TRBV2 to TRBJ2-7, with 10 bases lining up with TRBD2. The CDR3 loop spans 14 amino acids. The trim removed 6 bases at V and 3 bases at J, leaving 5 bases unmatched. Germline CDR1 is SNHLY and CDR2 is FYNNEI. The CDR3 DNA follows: TGTGCCAGCAGACGCACTAGCGGGGACTACGAGCAGTACTTC. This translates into CASRRTSGDYEQYF.

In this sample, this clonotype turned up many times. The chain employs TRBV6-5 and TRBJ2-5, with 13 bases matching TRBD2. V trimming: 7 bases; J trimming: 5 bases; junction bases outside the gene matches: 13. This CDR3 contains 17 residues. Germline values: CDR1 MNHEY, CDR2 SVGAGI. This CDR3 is CASTILAGGLGGETQYF. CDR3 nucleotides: TGTGCCAGCACCATACTAGCGGGAGGGCTCGGGGGGGAGACCCAGTACTTC.

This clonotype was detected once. The CDR3, as DNA: TGTGCCAGCAGTTATTTACAGGGATCACGCGAGCAGTACTTC. Its protein is CASSYLQGSREQYF. The chain combines TRBV6-2 or TRBV6-3 with TRBJ2-7; weak D call: TRBD1 (6 bases). V lost 3 bases, J lost 6 bases, and 15 bases lay in between. The CDR3 length is 14 residues. Germline CDR1 and CDR2: MNHEY and SVGEGT.

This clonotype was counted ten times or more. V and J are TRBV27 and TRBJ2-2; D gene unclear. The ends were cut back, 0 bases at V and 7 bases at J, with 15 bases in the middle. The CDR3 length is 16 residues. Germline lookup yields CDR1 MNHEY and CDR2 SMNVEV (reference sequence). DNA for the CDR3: TGTGCCAGCAGTTTATCTGCCGCAGCAGTTAACGGGGAGCTGTTTTTT. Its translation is CASSLSAAAVNGELFF.

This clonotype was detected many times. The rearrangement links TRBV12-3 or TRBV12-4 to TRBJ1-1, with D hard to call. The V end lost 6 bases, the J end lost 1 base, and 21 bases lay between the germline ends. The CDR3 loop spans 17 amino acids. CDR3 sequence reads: CASSRPGVEVSNTEAFF. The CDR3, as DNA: TGTGCCAGCAGCCGACCGGGCGTTGAGGTCTCGAACACTGAAGCTTTCTTT.

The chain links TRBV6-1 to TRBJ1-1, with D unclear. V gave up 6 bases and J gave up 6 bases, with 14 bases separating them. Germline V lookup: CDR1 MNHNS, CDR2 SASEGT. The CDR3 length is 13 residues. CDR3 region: CASRIPTYPEAFF. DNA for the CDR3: TGTGCCAGCAGGATCCCGACCTACCCTGAAGCTTTCTTT.